The sequence of this TCR beta chain was determined in a study of T cell clonality in common variable immunodeficiency. General study points: In common variable immunodeficiency, TCR beta chains reportedly carried fewer deletions and N-nucleotide insertions.

This clone was detected ten times or more. Its antigen is not identified. The CDR3 end falls 3 residues outside the read, so it is completed with the germline J gene. This sample includes further DNA sequences coding for the same CDR3. Germline loops: CDR1 DFQATT, CDR2 SNEGSKA (reference sequence). The CDR3 loop spans 15 amino acids. This table comes from immunoSEQ multiplex PCR, and its TCRdb copy is limited to in-frame clones, with some not included. The data show under 35,000 clones, none appearing only once, with around 4.1% held by the ten largest. This TCR came from a person between 18 and 75 years old in good health. This chain uses TRBV20-1 with TRBJ1-1; 8 nucleotides align to TRBD1. The sequenced material came from peripheral blood mononuclear cells. CDR3 DNA (partial): TGCAGTGCTAGAGTGCTAAAGGACAGGGAAGAGACA. Its protein is CSARVLKDREET. In full, the CDR3 is CSARVLKDREETAFF.